This T cell receptor (beta chain) derives from a study of vaccination and CD4 T cells after COVID-19. As for treatment: roughly 10-day PBMC culture with coronavirus spike peptide pools or control peptides (ViraFEST assay). With the Oncomine TCR Beta short-read assay, DNA from cultured CD4+ T cells was sequenced. TCRdb re-called the PCR reads through MiXCR, storing one row per CDR3 protein. The sample consists of 11,000 to 15,000 distinct CDR3 sequences, about 29% of them appearing once. This clonotype was seen a few times. Its antigen is still unknown. V lost 1 base and J 4 bases, leaving 8 bases between the germline ends. Germline V lookup: CDR1 SGHTA, CDR2 FQGNSA. This CDR3 has 14 residues.

The chain is built from TRBV7-2 and TRBJ1-3; D remains unclear. The receptor's source is a human donor with COVID-19. Source material: cultured CD4+ T cells from blood. The CDR3 region is CASSLGWVGNTIYF. In DNA form, the CDR3 reads TGTGCCAGCAGCTTAGGCTGGGTAGGAAACACCATATATTTT.